These T cell receptor beta chains were read from a single sample in a study of post-analysis software for immune sequencing data. TCRdb reanalysed the PCR reads using MiXCR and keeps one entry per CDR3 protein. The profile shows roughly 430,000 distinct CDR3 sequences, roughly 38% of them singletons. Input material: blood. These receptors came from a girl aged 2 to 10 with multiple sclerosis. Both conserved end residues are part of each CDR3. A D gene is named only where the DNA matches it firmly. The listing skips clone size in some rows; elsewhere it reads once, few, many or a size class.

j_gene,abundance,v_gene,d_gene,CDR3nt,CDR3aa
TRBJ1-2,-,TRBV5-1,-,TGCGCCAGCAGCTTGGGTCATGGGACTTACTATGGCTACACCTTC,CASSLGHGTYYGYTF
TRBJ2-6,-,TRBV20-1,TRBD1,TGCAGTGCTACGGGACAGGGACACTCTGGGGCCAACGTCCTGACTTTC,CSATGQGHSGANVLTF
TRBJ1-5,-,TRBV20-1,-,TGCAGTGCTAGAGTGGGGGGAATAAGTAGCAATCAGCCCCAGCATTTT,CSARVGGISSNQPQHF
TRBJ2-7,-,TRBV4-2,TRBD2,TGTGCCAGCAGCCAAGATTATCTTTTAGCGGGAGTAACGAACGAGCAGTACTTC,CASSQDYLLAGVTNEQYF
TRBJ2-7,-,TRBV10-3,TRBD2,TGTGCCATCAGTGAGTCGGTGGTAGCGGGAGGGGATTACGAGCAGTACTTC,CAISESVVAGGDYEQYF
TRBJ2-1,-,TRBV11-2,TRBD1,TGTGCCAGCTCAAAGGGACAGACCTACAATGAGCAGTTCTTC,CASSKGQTYNEQFF
TRBJ2-5,-,TRBV5-1,-,TGCGCCAGCAGCTTGTTCTTCGACTACGAGGAGACCCAGTACTTC,CASSLFFDYEETQYF
TRBJ2-7,many,TRBV29-1,-,TGCAGCGTTGCCCGTCAAGGACACTCTAACTACGAGCAGTACTTC,CSVARQGHSNYEQYF
TRBJ2-4,-,TRBV4-1,-,TGCGCCAGCAGCCATTGGGACCAGAAAAACATTCAGTACTTC,CASSHWDQKNIQYF
TRBJ2-7,-,TRBV12-3/TRBV12-4,-,TGTGCCAGCAGTTCGTTGGGGGGGCCCTACGAGCAGTACTTC,CASSSLGGPYEQYF
TRBJ1-2,-,TRBV5-5,TRBD1,TGTGCCAGCAGCTTTGGGCCGGGACAGAACTATAGCTACACCTTC,CASSFGPGQNYSYTF
TRBJ2-7,few,TRBV20-1,-,TGCAGTGTTTCTCCCCGTCGGGCCCCATACGAGCAGTACTTC,CSVSPRRAPYEQYF
TRBJ2-7,few,TRBV29-1,-,TGCAGCGTTGAAGCTCCCGACAGCTCCTACGAGCAGTACTTC,CSVEAPDSSYEQYF
TRBJ2-1,-,TRBV5-1,-,TGCGCCAGCAGCTTAGGGGACGGGGGGCAGCAGTTCTTC,CASSLGDGGQQFF
TRBJ2-5,-,TRBV5-6,TRBD1,TGTGCCAGCAGAATGGGACAGCAAGAGACCCAGTACTTC,CASRMGQQETQYF
TRBJ2-7,few,TRBV11-2,-,TGTGCCAGCAGCTTGGGCACCCTTATCTACGAGCAGTACTTC,CASSLGTLIYEQYF
TRBJ1-1,few,TRBV20-1,-,TGCAGTGCTAGAGATATAACAGGGCTGGTTGAAGCTTTCTTT,CSARDITGLVEAFF
TRBJ1-6,few,TRBV2,-,TGTGCCAGCAGTGAGATCGTTATCAATTCACCCCTCCACTTT,CASSEIVINSPLHF
TRBJ2-3,few,TRBV7-2,-,TGTGCCAGCAGCTTAGTAGTGGGCACCAATACGCAGTATTTT,CASSLVVGTNTQYF
TRBJ2-5,few,TRBV7-2,-,TGTGCCAGCAGCTTTCTCTCAGCAGGGGACGGGCAGACCCAGTACTTC,CASSFLSAGDGQTQYF
TRBJ2-7,few,TRBV5-1,-,TGCGCCAGCAGCGACCCCCGGGGGTACGAGCAGTACTTC,CASSDPRGYEQYF
TRBJ2-1,-,TRBV4-1,TRBD2,TGCGCCAGCAGCCAAGTCGGGGGGACTTACAATGAGCAGTTCTTC,CASSQVGGTYNEQFF
TRBJ2-3,-,TRBV20-1,-,TGCAGTGGTCTTGGCACAGATACGCAGTATTTT,CSGLGTDTQYF
TRBJ1-4,-,TRBV12-3/TRBV12-4,-,TGTGCCAGCAGTTTCTATGAAAAACTGTTTTTT,CASSFYEKLFF
TRBJ2-3,-,TRBV18,-,TGTGCCAGCTCACCAATCCAGTCACATAGCACAGATACGCAGTATTTT,CASSPIQSHSTDTQYF
TRBJ2-7,-,TRBV28,-,TGTGCCAGCAGGTTAGCCAGGGACCCTTTGTCCTACGAGCAGTACTTC,CASRLARDPLSYEQYF
TRBJ2-1,-,TRBV27,TRBD2,TGTGCCAGCAGTCACCTAGCGGGGAGCTCCTACAATAAGCAGTTCTTC,CASSHLAGSSYNKQFF
TRBJ1-2,-,TRBV19,TRBD1,TGTGCCAGTAGTAGTGGACAGGGCAACCATGGCTACACCTTC,CASSSGQGNHGYTF
TRBJ2-7,-,TRBV9,-,TGTGCCAGCAGCCCGAGGAGGAGGTACTCCTACGAGCAGTACTTC,CASSPRRRYSYEQYF
TRBJ1-2,few,TRBV20-1,-,TGCAGTGCTAGAGATGACAGTGACTATGGCTACACCTTC,CSARDDSDYGYTF
TRBJ2-3,many,TRBV7-3,TRBD1,TGTGCCAGCAACAAAGGGACAGGGGGCGCAGATACGCAGTATTTT,CASNKGTGGADTQYF
TRBJ1-2,few,TRBV19,TRBD1,TGTGCCAGTGGGACAGGGGTTCGACCCTATGGCTACACCTTC,CASGTGVRPYGYTF
TRBJ2-7,many,TRBV5-6,TRBD2,TGTGCCAGCAGCAACGGACTAGCAGCCTACGAGCAGTACTTC,CASSNGLAAYEQYF
TRBJ1-4,-,TRBV29-1,TRBD1,TGCAGCGTCCTATTAACAGACAGGGACTGGAATGAAAAACTGTTTTTT,CSVLLTDRDWNEKLFF
TRBJ2-5,few,TRBV6-5,-,TGTGCCAGCAGTTACTCGAATCAGGCGACCGGGGAGACCCAGTACTTC,CASSYSNQATGETQYF
TRBJ2-1,-,TRBV29-1,TRBD2,TGCAGCGTTGAAGAAGCGGGAGGGGTGGATGAGCAGTTCTTC,CSVEEAGGVDEQFF
TRBJ1-5,few,TRBV24-1,-,TGTGCCACCAGTGATGGGCGTGGCGGCAGATATAGCAATCAGCCCCAGCATTTT,CATSDGRGGRYSNQPQHF
TRBJ2-7,-,TRBV27,TRBD2,TGTGCCAGCAGTTCCAGACTAGCGGGGACCTACGAGCAGTACTTC,CASSSRLAGTYEQYF
TRBJ1-6,-,TRBV20-1,-,TGCAGTGCTAGACCGGGCCTCACCAATTCACCCCTCCACTTT,CSARPGLTNSPLHF
TRBJ1-2,-,TRBV5-1,TRBD1,TGCGCCAGCAGCTTGGGTGGGACAGAGGTTAACTATGGCTACACCTTC,CASSLGGTEVNYGYTF
TRBJ1-1,-,TRBV4-1,-,TGCGCCAGCAGCCACCCCCGAATGGGCGACACTGAAGCTTTCTTT,CASSHPRMGDTEAFF
TRBJ2-1,-,TRBV4-1,TRBD2,TGCGCCAGCAAAAGTGGTAGCGGGGGCTACAATGAGCAGTTCTTC,CASKSGSGGYNEQFF
TRBJ1-4,once,TRBV9,TRBD1,TGTGCCAGCAGCTTAGACAGGGGGAGGGAAAAACTGTTTTTT,CASSLDRGREKLFF
TRBJ2-3,-,TRBV7-3,-,TGTGCCAGCAGCCCCTTCGGACTCAGGAGGACAGATACGCAGTATTTT,CASSPFGLRRTDTQYF
TRBJ2-1,-,TRBV28,TRBD2,TGTGCCAGCAGTTTTGGGGAGGGGCTGATTACGTCCTACAATGAGCAGTTCTTC,CASSFGEGLITSYNEQFF
TRBJ2-3,few,TRBV10-3,-,TGTGCCATCACCCCCGGGGTTAGTGGAACAGATACGCAGTATTTT,CAITPGVSGTDTQYF
TRBJ2-1,-,TRBV6-2/TRBV6-3,-,TGTGCCAGCAGTTACAGAGGGCTGTCCTACAATGAGCAGTTCTTC,CASSYRGLSYNEQFF
TRBJ2-3,few,TRBV29-1,-,TGCAGCGTTGGTCGTGGACCCACAGATACGCAGTATTTT,CSVGRGPTDTQYF
TRBJ2-3,-,TRBV5-1,-,TGCGCCAGCAGCCCCCAACCCTCGGAAGATACGCAGTATTTT,CASSPQPSEDTQYF
TRBJ2-3,few,TRBV7-3,-,TGTGCCAGCAGCTTTTCATCAGCCCTGGATACGCAGTATTTT,CASSFSSALDTQYF
TRBJ2-1,few,TRBV11-1,-,TGTGCCAGCAGTATCACTGACTCCTTCCGCTCCTACAATGAGCAGTTCTTC,CASSITDSFRSYNEQFF
TRBJ2-1,-,TRBV6-5,-,TGTGCCAGCAGAGGTGACAGGAGCTCCTACAATGAGCAGTTCTTC,CASRGDRSSYNEQFF